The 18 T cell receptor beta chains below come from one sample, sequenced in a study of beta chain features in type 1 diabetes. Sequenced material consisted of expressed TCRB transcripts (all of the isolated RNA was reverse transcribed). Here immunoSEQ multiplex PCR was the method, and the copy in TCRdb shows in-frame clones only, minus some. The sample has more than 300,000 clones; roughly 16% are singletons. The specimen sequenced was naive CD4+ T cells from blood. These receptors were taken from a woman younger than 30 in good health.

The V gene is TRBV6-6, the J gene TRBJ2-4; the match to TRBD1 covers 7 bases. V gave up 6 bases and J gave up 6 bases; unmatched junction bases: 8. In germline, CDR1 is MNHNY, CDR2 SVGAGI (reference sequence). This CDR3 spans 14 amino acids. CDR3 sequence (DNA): TGTGCCAGCAGAGCAGACAGGGAAGGAAACATTCAGTACTTC. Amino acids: CASRADREGNIQYF.

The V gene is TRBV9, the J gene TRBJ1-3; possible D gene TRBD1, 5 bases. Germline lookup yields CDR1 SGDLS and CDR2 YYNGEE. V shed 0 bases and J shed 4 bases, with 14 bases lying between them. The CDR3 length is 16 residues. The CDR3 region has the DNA TGTGCCAGCAGCGTAGAAGGGACTGTGGTGGGAAACACCATATATTTT. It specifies CASSVEGTVVGNTIYF.

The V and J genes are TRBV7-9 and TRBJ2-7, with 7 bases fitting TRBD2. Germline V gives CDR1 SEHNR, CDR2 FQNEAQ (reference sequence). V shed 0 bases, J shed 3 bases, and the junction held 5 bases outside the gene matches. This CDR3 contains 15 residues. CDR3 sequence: CASSLARTRDYEQYF. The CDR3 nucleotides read TGTGCCAGCAGCTTAGCCCGGACTAGGGACTACGAGCAGTACTTC.

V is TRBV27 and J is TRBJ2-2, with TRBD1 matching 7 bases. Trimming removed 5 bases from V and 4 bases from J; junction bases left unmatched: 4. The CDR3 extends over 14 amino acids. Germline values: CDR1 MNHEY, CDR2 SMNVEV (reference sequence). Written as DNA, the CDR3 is TGTGCCAGCAGTCGACAGGGTACCACCGGGGAGCTGTTTTTT. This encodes CASSRQGTTGELFF.

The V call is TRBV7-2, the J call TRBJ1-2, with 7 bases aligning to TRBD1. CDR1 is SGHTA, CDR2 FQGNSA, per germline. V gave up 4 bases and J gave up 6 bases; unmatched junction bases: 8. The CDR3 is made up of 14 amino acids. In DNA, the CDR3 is TGTGCCAGCAGCTACAGACAGGGTGGTAATGGCTACACCTTC. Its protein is CASSYRQGGNGYTF.

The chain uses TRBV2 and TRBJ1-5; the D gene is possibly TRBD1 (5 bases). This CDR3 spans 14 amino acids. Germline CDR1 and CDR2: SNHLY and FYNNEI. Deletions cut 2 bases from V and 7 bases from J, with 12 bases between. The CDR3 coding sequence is TGTGCCAGCAGTGAACAAGGGGCGAAACAGCCCCAGCATTTT. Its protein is CASSEQGAKQPQHF.

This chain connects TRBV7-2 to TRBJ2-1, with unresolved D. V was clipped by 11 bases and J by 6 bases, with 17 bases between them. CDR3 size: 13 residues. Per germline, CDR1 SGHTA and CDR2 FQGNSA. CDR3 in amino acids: CACSTQRGNEQFF. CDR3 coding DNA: TGTGCCTGCTCTACCCAGCGAGGCAATGAGCAGTTCTTC.

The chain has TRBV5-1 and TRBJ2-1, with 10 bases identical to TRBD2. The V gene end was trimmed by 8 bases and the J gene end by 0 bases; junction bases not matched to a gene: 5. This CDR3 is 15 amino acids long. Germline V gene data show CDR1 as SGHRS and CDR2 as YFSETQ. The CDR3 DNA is TGCGCCAGTGGACTAGCGGAACCCTCCTACAATGAGCAGTTCTTC. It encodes CASGLAEPSYNEQFF.

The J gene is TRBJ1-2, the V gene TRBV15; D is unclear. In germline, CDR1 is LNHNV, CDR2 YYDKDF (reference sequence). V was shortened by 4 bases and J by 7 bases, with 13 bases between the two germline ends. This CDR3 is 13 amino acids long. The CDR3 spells CATSTGGIAGYTF. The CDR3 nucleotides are TGTGCCACCAGCACAGGAGGGATAGCTGGCTACACCTTC.

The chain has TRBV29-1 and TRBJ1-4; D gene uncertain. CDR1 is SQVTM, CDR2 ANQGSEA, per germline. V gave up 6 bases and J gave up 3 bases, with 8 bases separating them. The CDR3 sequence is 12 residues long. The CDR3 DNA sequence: TGCAGCGTAAACAGTCCTAATGAAAAACTGTTTTTT. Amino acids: CSVNSPNEKLFF. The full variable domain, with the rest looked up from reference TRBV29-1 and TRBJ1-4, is SAVISQKPSRDICQRGTSLTIQCQVDSQVTMMFWYRQQPGQSLTLIATANQGSEATYESGFVIDKFPISRPNLTFSTLTVSNMSPEDSSIYLCSVNSPNEKLFFGSGTQLSVL.

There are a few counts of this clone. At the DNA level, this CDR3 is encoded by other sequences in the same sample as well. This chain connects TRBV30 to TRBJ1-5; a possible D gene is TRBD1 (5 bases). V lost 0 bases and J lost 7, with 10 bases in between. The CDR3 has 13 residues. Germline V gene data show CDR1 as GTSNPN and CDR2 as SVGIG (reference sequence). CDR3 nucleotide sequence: TGTGCCTGGAGTGTGGGGGGTGGCCAGCCCCAGCATTTT. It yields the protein CAWSVGGGQPQHF. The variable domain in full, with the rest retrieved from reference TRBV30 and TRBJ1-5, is SQTIHQWPATLVQPVGSPLSLECTVEGTSNPNLYWYRQAAGRGLQLLFYSVGIGQISSEVPQNLSASRPQDRQFILSSKKLLLSDSGFYLCAWSVGGGQPQHFGDGTRLSIL.

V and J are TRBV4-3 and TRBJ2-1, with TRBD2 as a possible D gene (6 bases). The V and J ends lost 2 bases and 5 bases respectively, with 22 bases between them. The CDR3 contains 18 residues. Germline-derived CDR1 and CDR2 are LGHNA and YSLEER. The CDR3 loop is CASSQSPAGSTPNNEQFF. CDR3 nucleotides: TGCGCCAGCAGCCAATCCCCAGCGGGTTCCACTCCAAACAATGAGCAGTTCTTC.

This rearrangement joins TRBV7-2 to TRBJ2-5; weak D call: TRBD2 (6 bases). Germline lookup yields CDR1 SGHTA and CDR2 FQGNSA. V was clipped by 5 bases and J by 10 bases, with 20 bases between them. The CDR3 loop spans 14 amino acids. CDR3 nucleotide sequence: TGTGCCAGCAGCGGCCGGGACGGGGGAAGGGGCCAGTACTTC. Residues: CASSGRDGGRGQYF.

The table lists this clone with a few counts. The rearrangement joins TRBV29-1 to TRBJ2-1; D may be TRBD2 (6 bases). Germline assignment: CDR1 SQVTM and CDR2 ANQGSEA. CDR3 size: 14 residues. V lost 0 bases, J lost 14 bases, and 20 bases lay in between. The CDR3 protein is CSVEDPHLRQREFF. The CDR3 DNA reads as TGCAGCGTTGAAGATCCCCATCTGCGGCAGCGGGAGTTCTTC.

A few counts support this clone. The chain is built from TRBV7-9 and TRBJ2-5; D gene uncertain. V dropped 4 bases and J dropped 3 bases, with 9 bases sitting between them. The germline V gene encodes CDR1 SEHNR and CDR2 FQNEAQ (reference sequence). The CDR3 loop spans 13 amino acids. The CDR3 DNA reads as TGTGCCAGCAGCTCTTCAAGCAAAGAGACCCAGTACTTC. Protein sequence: CASSSSSKETQYF.

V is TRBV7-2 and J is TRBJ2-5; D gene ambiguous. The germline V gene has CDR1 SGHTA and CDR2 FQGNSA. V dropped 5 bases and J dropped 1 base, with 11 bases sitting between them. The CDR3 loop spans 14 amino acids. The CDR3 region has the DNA TGTGCCAGCAGCAAAGGCGGCAGCCAAGAGACCCAGTACTTC. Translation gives CASSKGGSQETQYF.

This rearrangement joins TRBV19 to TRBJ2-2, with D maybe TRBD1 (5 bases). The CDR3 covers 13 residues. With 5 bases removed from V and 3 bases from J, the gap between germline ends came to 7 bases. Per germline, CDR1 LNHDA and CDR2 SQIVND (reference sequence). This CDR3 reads CASSQGDTGELFF. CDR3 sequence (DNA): TGTGCCAGTAGTCAGGGTGACACCGGGGAGCTGTTTTTT.

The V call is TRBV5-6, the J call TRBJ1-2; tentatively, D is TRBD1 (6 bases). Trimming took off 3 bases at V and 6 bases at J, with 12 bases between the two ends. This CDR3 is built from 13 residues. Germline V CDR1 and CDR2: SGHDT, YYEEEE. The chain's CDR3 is CASSSIPGDGYTF. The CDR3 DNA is TGTGCCAGCAGCTCCATCCCAGGGGATGGCTACACCTTC. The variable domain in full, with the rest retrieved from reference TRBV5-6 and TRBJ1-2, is DAGVTQSPTHLIKTRGQQVTLRCSPKSGHDTVSWYQQALGQGPQFIFQYYEEEERQRGNFPDRFSGHQFPNYSSELNVNALLLGDSALYLCASSSIPGDGYTFGSGTRLTVV.